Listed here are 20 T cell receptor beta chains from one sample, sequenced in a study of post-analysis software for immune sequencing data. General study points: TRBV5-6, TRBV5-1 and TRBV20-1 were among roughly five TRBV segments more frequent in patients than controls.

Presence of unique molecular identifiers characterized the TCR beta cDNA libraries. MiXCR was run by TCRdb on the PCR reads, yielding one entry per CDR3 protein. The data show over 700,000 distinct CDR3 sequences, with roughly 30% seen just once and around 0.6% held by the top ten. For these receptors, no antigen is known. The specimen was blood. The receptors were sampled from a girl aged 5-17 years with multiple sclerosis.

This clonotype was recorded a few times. The CDR3 reads CASSFSSTSDTQYF. CDR3 nucleotide sequence: TGCGCCAGCAGCTTCTCCTCGACCTCGGATACGCAGTATTTT. The chain couples TRBV5-1 to TRBJ2-3; no clear D. The CDR3 spans 14 residues. Germline CDR1 SGHRS, CDR2 YFSETQ. V dropped 2 bases and J dropped 6 bases, with 13 bases sitting between them.

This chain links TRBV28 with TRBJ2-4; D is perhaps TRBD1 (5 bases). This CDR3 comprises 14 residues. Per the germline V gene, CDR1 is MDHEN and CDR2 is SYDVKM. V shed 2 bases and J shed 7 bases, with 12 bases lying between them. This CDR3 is CASSLGAGPNIQYF. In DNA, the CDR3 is TGTGCCAGCAGTTTAGGGGCAGGACCGAACATTCAGTACTTC.

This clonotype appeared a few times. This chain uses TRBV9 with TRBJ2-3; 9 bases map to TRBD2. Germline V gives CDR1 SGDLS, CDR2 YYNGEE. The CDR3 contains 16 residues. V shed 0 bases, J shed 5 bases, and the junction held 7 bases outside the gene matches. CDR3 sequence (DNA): TGTGCCAGCAGCGTAGCTGCGGGAGGGCAGGGAGATACGCAGTATTTT. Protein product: CASSVAAGGQGDTQYF.

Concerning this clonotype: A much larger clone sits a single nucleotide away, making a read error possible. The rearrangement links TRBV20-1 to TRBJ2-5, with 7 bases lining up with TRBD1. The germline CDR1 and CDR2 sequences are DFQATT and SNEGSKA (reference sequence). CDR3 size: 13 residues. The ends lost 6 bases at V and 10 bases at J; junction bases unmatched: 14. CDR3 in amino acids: CSAEDRAKGIQYF. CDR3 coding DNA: TGCAGTGCAGAAGACAGGGCCAAGGGGATCCAGTACTTC.

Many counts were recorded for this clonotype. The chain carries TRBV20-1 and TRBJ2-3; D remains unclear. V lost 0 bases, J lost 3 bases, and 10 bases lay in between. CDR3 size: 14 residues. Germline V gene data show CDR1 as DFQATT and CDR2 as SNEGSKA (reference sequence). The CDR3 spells CSARDSLGTDTQYF. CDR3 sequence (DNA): TGCAGTGCTAGAGATTCCTTGGGTACAGATACGCAGTATTTT.

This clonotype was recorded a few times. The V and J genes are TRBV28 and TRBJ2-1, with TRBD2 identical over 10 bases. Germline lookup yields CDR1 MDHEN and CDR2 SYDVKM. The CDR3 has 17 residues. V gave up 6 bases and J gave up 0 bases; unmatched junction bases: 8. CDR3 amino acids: CASRKTSGLSSYNEQFF. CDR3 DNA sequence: TGTGCCAGCAGAAAGACTAGCGGGCTAAGCTCCTACAATGAGCAGTTCTTC.

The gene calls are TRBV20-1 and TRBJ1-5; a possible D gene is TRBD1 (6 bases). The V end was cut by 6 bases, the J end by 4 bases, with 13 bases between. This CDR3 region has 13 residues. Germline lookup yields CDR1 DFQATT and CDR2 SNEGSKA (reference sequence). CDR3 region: CSAADRINQPQHF. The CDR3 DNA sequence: TGCAGTGCCGCAGACAGGATAAATCAGCCCCAGCATTTT.

The CDR3 bases are TGCGCCAGCAGCCAAGATTACGGGACTTTCACAGATACGCAGTATTTT. This gives the protein CASSQDYGTFTDTQYF. The rearrangement uses TRBV4-1 and TRBJ2-3, with D possibly TRBD2 on 6 matching bases. Germline loops: CDR1 MGHRA, CDR2 YSYEKL. Trimming stripped 0 bases from V and 2 bases from J, with 12 bases between. The CDR3 runs to 16 residues.

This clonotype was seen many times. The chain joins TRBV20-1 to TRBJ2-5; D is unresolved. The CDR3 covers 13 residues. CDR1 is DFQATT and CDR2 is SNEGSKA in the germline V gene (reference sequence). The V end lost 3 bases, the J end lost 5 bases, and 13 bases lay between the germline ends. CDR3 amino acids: CSARLGLLETQYF. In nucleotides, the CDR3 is TGCAGTGCTAGGCTCGGCCTTCTGGAGACCCAGTACTTC.

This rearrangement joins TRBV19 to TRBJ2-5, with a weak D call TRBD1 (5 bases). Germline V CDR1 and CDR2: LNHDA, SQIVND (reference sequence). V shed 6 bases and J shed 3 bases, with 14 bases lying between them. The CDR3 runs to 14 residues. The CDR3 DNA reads TGTGCCAGTAGACGTACTACAGGTGAAGAGACCCAGTACTTC. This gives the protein CASRRTTGEETQYF.

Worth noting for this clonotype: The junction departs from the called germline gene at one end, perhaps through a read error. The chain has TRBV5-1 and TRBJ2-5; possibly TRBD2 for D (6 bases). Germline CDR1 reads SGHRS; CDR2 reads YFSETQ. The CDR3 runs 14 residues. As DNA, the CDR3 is TGCGCCAGCAGGTTGGAATCCGGGGGAGAGACCCAGTACTTC. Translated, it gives CASRLESGGETQYF. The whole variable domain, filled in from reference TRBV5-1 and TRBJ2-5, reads KAGVTQTPRYLIKTRGQQVTLSCSPISGHRSVSWYQQTPGQGLQFLFEYFSETQRNKGNFPGRFSGRQFSNSRSEMNVSTLELGDSALYLCASRLESGGETQYFGPGTRLLVL.

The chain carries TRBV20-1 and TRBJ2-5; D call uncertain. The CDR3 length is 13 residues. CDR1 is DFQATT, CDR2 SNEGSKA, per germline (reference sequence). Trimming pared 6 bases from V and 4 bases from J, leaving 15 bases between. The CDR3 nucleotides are TGCAGTGCCCAAACATGGACGGGAGAGACCCAGTACTTC. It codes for CSAQTWTGETQYF.

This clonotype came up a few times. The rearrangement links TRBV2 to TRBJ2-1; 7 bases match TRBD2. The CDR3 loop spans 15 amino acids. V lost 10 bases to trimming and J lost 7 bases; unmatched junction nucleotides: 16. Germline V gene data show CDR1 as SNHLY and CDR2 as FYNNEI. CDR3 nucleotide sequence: TGTGCCAACCTACCTGAACGGGGGGTTGCAAATGAGCAGTTCTTC. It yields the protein CANLPERGVANEQFF.

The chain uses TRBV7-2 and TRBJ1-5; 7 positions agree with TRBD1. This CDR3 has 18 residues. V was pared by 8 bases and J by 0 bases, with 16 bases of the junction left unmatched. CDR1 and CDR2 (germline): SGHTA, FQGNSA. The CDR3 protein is CASPSLRDRRFSNQPQHF. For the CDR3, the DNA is TGTGCCAGCCCAAGTCTTCGGGACAGACGATTTAGCAATCAGCCCCAGCATTTT.

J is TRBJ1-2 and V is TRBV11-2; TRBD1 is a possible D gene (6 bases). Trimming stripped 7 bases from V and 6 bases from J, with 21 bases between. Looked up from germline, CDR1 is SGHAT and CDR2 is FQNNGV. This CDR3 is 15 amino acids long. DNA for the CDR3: TGTGCCAGCACCGACCGTCCGGGGGGCGCAAATGGCTACACCTTC. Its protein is CASTDRPGGANGYTF.

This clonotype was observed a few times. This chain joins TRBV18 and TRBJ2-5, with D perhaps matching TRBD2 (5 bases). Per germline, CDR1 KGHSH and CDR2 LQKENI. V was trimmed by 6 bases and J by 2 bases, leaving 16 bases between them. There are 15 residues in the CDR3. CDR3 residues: CASSREERSQETQYF. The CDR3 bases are TGTGCCAGCTCCCGCGAAGAGCGGTCACAAGAGACCCAGTACTTC.

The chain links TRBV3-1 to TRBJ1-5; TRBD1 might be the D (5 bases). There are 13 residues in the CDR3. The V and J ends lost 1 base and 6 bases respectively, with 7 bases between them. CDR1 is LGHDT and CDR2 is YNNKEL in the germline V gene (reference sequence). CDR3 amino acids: CASSQAGGQPQHF. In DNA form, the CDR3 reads TGTGCCAGCAGCCAAGCGGGGGGTCAGCCCCAGCATTTT.

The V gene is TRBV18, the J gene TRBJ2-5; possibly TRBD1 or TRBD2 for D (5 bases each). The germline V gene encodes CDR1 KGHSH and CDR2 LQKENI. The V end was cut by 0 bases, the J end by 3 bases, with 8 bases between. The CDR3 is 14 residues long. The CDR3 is CASSPPLGEETQYF. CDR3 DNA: TGTGCCAGCTCACCACCGTTGGGGGAAGAGACCCAGTACTTC.

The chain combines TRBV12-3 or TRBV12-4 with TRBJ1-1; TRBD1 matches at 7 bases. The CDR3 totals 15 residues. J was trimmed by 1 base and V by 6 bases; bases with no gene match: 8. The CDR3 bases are TGTGCCAGCAGCCCCTCGGGGACAGCGAACACTGAAGCTTTCTTT. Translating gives CASSPSGTANTEAFF.

The CDR3 loop is CSVFPLAGGLTDTQYF. The CDR3 DNA reads as TGCAGCGTTTTTCCGCTAGCAGGAGGGCTAACAGATACGCAGTATTTT. This sequence joins TRBV29-1 and TRBJ2-3; TRBD2 is a possible D gene (6 bases). The CDR3 contains 16 residues. With 5 bases removed from V and 3 bases from J, the gap between germline ends came to 21 bases. CDR1 SQVTM and CDR2 ANQGSEA come from the germline V gene.